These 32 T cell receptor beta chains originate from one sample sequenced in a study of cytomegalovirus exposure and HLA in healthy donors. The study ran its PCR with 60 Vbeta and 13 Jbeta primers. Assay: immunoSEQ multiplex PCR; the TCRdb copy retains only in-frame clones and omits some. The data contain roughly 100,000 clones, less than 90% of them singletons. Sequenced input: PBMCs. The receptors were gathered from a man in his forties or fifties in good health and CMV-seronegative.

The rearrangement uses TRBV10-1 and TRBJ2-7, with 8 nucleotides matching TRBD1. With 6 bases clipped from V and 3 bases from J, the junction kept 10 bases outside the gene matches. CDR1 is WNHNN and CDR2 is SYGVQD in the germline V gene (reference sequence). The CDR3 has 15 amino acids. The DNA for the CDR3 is TGCGCCAGCAGGAGCCCAGACAGGGGCGGCTACGAGCAGTACTTC. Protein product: CASRSPDRGGYEQYF.

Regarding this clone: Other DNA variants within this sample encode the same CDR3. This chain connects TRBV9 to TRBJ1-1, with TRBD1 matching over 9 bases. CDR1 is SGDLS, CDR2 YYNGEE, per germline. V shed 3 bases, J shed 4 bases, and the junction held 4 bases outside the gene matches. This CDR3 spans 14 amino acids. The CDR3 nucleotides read TGTGCCAGCAGCGCTGTGACAGGGGGCACTGAAGCTTTCTTT. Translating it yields CASSAVTGGTEAFF.

DNA for the CDR3: TGTGCCAGCAGACCCCGACAGGGAAACTACAATGAGCAGTTCTTC. This translates into CASRPRQGNYNEQFF. J is TRBJ2-1 and V is TRBV6-5; 7 positions match TRBD1. V was pared by 6 bases and J by 3 bases, with 8 bases of the junction left unmatched. This CDR3 has 15 amino acids. Looked up from germline, CDR1 is MNHEY and CDR2 is SVGAGI.

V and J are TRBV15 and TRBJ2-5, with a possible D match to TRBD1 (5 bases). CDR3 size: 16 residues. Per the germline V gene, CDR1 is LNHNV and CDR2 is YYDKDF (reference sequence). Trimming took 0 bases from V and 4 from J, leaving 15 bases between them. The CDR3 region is CATSRDSGASGETQYF. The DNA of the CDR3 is TGTGCCACCAGCAGAGATTCTGGGGCGAGTGGAGAGACCCAGTACTTC. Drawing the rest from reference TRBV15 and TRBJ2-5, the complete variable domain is DAMVIQNPRYQVTQFGKPVTLSCSQTLNHNVMYWYQQKSSQAPKLLFHYYDKDFNNEADTPDNFQSRRPNTSFCFLDIRSPGLGDTAMYLCATSRDSGASGETQYFGPGTRLLVL.

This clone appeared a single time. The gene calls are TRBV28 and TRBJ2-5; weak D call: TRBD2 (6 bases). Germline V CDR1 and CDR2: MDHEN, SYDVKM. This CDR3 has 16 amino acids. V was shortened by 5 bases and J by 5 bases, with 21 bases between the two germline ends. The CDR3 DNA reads TGTGCCAGCAGTAACCCCGGGACTCCTGAAAGGGAGACCCAGTACTTC. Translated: CASSNPGTPERETQYF.

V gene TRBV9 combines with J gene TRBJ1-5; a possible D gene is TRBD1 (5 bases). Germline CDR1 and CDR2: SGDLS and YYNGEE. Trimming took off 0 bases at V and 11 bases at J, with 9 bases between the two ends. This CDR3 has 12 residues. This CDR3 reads CASSVDGGTQHF. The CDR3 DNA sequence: TGTGCCAGCAGCGTAGACGGGGGGACCCAGCATTTT.

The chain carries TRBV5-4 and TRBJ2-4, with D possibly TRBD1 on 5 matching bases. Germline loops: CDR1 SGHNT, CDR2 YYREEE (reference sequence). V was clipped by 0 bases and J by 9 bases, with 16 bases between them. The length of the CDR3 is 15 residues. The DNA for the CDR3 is TGTGCCAGCAGCTTGGCCACAGGTCCCTCTAGCATTCAGTACTTC. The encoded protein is CASSLATGPSSIQYF.

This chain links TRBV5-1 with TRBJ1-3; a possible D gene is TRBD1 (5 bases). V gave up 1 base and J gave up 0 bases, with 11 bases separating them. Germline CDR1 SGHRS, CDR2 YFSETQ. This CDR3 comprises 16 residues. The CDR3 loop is CASSLRTRTSGNTIYF. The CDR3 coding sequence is TGCGCCAGCAGCTTGCGGACACGGACCTCTGGAAACACCATATATTTT. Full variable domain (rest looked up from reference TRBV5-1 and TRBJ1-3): KAGVTQTPRYLIKTRGQQVTLSCSPISGHRSVSWYQQTPGQGLQFLFEYFSETQRNKGNFPGRFSGRQFSNSRSEMNVSTLELGDSALYLCASSLRTRTSGNTIYFGEGSWLTVV.

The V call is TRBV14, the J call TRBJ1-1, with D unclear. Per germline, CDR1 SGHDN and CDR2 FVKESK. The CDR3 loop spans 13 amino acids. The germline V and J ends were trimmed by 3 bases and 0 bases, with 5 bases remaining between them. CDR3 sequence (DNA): TGTGCCAGCAGCCAGCAGGTGAACACTGAAGCTTTCTTT. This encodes CASSQQVNTEAFF.

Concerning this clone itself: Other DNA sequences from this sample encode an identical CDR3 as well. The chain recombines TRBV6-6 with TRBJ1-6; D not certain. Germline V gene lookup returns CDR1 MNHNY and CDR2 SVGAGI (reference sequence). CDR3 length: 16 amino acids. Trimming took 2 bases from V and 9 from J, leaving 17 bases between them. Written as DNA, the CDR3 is TGTGCCAGCAGTTACGACGCAGAGACAAGATCTTCACCCCTCCACTTT. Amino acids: CASSYDAETRSSPLHF.

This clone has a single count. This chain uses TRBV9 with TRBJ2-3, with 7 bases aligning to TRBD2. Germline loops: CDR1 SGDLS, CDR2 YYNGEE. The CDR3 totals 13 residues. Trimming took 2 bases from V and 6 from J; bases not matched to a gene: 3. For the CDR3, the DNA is TGTGCCAGCAGCGTCCCGACTAGCGATACGCAGTATTTT. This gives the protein CASSVPTSDTQYF.

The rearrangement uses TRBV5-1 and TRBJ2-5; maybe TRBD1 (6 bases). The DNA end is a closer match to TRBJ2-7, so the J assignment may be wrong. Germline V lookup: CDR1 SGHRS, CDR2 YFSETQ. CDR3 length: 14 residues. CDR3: CASSFQAGVNEQYF. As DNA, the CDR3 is TGCGCCAGCAGCTTTCAGGCAGGGGTTAACGAGCAGTACTTC.

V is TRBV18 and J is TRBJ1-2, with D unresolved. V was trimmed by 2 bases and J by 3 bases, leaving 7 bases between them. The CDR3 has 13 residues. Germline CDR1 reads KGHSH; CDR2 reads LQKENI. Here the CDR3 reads CASSPDGDYGYTF. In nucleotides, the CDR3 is TGTGCCAGCTCACCAGACGGAGACTATGGCTACACCTTC.

CDR3 in amino acids: CAIRGTSGYNEQFF. The CDR3 nucleotides read TGTGCCATCAGAGGGACTAGCGGTTACAATGAGCAGTTCTTC. This chain connects TRBV10-3 to TRBJ2-1; TRBD2 matches 11 bases. CDR1 ENHRY and CDR2 SYGVKD come from the germline V gene. V was clipped by 6 bases and J by 4 bases; unmatched bases: 2. CDR3 length: 14 residues.

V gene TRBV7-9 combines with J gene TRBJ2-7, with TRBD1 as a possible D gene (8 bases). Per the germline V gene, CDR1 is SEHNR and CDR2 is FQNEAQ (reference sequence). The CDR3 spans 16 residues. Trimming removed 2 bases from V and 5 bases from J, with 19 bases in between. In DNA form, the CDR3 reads TGTGCCAGCAGCTTACCCGGACAGGGAGGGGTACACGAGCAGTACTTC. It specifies CASSLPGQGGVHEQYF.

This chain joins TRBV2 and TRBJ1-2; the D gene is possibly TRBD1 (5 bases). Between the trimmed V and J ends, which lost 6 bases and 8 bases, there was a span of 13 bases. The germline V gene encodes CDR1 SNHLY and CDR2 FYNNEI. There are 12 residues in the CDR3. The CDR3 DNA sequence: TGTGCCAGCAGGGGTTGGGGCGGAGGCTACACCTTC. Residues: CASRGWGGGYTF.

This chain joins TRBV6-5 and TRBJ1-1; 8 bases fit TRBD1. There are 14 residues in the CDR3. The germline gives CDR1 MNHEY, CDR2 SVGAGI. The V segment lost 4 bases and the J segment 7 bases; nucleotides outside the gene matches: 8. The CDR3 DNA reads TGTGCCAGCAGTTTCTTAAACAGGGGGAGTGAAGCTTTCTTT. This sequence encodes CASSFLNRGSEAFF.

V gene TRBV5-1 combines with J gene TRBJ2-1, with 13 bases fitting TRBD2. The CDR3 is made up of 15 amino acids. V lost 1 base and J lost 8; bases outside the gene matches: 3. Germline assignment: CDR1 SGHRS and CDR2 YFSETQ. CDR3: CASSLTSGGADEQFF. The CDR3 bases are TGCGCCAGCAGCTTGACTAGCGGGGGGGCCGATGAGCAGTTCTTC.

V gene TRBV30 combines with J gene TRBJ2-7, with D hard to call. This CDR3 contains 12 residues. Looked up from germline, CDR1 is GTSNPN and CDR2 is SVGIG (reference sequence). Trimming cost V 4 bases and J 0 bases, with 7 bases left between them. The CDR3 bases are TGTGCCTGGACTGTGAGCTCCTACGAGCAGTACTTC. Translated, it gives CAWTVSSYEQYF.

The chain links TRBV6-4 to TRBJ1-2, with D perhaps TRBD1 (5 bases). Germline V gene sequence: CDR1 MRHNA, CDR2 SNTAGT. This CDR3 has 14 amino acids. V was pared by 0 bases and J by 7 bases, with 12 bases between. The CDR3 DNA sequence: TGTGCCAGCAGTGACTCCTGGGCAGGGTCTGGCTACACCTTC. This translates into CASSDSWAGSGYTF.

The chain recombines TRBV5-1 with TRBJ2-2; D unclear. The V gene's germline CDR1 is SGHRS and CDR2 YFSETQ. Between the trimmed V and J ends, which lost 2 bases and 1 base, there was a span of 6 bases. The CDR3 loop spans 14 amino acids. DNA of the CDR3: TGCGCCAGCAGCTTAAGGAGGAACACCGGGGAGCTGTTTTTT. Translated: CASSLRRNTGELFF.

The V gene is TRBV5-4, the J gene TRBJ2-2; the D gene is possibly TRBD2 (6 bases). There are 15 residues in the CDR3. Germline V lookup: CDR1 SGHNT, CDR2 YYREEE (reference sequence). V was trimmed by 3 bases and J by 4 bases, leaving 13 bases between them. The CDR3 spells CASSSPGSGTGELFF. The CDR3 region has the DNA TGTGCCAGCAGCTCCCCCGGTAGCGGCACCGGGGAGCTGTTTTTT.

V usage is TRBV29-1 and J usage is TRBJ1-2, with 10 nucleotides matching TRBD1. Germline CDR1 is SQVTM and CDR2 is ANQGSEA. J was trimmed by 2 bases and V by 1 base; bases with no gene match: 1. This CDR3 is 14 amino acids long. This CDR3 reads CSVEGQGANYGYTF. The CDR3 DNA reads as TGCAGCGTTGAAGGACAGGGGGCCAACTATGGCTACACCTTC.

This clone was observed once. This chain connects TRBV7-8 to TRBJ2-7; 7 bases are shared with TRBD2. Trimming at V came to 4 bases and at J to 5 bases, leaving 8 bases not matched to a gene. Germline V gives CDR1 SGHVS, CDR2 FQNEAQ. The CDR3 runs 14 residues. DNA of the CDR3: TGTGCCAGCAGCTCAAGGTCGGGGGGAGACGAGCAGTACTTC. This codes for CASSSRSGGDEQYF.

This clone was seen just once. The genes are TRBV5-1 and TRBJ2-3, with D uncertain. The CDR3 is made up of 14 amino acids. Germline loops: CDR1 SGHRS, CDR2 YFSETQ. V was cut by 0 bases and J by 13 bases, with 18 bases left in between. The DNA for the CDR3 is TGCGCCAGCAGCTTGGCCGACTCGCCGGGTAGAAAGTATTTT. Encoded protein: CASSLADSPGRKYF.

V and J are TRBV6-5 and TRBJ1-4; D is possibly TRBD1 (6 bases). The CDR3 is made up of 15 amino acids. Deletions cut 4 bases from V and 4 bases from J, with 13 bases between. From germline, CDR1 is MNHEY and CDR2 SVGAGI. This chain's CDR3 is CASSSHRDLNEKLFF. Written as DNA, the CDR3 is TGTGCCAGCAGTTCCCACAGGGACCTTAATGAAAAACTGTTTTTT.

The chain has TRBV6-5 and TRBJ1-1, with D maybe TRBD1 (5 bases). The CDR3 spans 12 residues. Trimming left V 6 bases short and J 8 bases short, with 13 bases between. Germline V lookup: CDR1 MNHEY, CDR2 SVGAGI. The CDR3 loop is CASSPDRKEAFF. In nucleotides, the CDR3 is TGTGCCAGCAGCCCCGACAGAAAGGAAGCTTTCTTT.

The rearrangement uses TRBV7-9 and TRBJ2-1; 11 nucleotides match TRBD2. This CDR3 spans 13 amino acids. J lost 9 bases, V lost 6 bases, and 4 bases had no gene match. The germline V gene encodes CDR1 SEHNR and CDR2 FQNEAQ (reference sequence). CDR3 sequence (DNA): TGTGCCAGCAGGTCTAGCGGGGGGTCTGAGCAGTTCTTC. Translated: CASRSSGGSEQFF.

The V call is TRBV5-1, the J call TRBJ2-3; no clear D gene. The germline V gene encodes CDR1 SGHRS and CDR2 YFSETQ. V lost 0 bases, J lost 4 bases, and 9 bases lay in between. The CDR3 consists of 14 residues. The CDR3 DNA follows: TGCGCCAGCAGCTTGGGTCTAGGTCCAGATACGCAGTATTTT. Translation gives CASSLGLGPDTQYF.

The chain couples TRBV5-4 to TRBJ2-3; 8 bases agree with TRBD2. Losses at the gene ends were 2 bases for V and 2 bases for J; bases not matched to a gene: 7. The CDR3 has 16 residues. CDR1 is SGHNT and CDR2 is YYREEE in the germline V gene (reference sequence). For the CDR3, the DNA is TGTGCCAGCAGCTTAAACCCGGGGGGGGTCACAGATACGCAGTATTTT. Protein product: CASSLNPGGVTDTQYF.

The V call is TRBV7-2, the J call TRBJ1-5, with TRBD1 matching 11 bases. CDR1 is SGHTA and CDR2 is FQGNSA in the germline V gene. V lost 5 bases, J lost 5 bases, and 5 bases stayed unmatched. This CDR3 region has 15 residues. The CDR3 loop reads CASSLGQGVYQPQHF. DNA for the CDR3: TGTGCCAGCAGCCTGGGACAGGGGGTCTATCAGCCCCAGCATTTT.

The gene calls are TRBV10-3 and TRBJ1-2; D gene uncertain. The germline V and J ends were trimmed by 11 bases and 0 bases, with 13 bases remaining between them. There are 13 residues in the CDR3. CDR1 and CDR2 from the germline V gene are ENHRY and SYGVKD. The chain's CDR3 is CAFSGEANYGYTF. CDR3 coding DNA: TGTGCCTTCTCCGGGGAAGCTAACTATGGCTACACCTTC.